Presented here are 6 T cell receptor beta chains from one specimen sequenced in a study of shared clonotypes between healthy human individuals. TCRdb keeps only in-frame clones here, not all; method: immunoSEQ multiplex PCR. The data contain nearly 750,000 clones, 55% to 80% of them singletons. The specimen sequenced was memory CD4+ T cells sorted from blood. Subset defined: CD45RA-negative fraction. These receptors all stem from a woman under 40 in good health.

The V gene is TRBV7-9, the J gene TRBJ2-5, with a weak D call TRBD1 (5 bases). The CDR3 spans 15 residues. In germline, CDR1 is SEHNR, CDR2 FQNEAQ (reference sequence). Deletions cut 7 bases from V and 2 bases from J, with 17 bases between. CDR3 in DNA: TGTGCCAGCACCCACTTCCTGACAGAACAAGAGACCCAGTACTTC. This encodes CASTHFLTEQETQYF. Complete variable domain (other parts from reference TRBV7-9 and TRBJ2-5): DTGVSQNPRHKITKRGQNVTFRCDPISEHNRLYWYRQTLGQGPEFLTYFQNEAQLEKSRLLSDRFSAERPKGSFSTLEIQRTEQGDSAMYLCASTHFLTEQETQYFGPGTRLLVL.

The chain joins TRBV19 to TRBJ2-7, with 9 bases fitting TRBD2. With 3 bases clipped from V and 6 bases from J, the junction kept 6 bases outside the gene matches. The CDR3 totals 14 residues. Germline assignment: CDR1 LNHDA and CDR2 SQIVND (reference sequence). DNA of the CDR3: TGTGCCAGTAGTATTGTAGCGGGAGTGGCCGAGCAGTACTTC. Translated: CASSIVAGVAEQYF.

V and J are TRBV29-1 and TRBJ1-1; 8 bases map to TRBD1. V gave up 7 bases and J gave up 4 bases; unmatched junction bases: 8. The CDR3 spans 13 residues. CDR1 is SQVTM and CDR2 is ANQGSEA in the germline V gene. For the CDR3, the DNA is TGCAGCGCGATGGGACAGGCCGGCACTGAAGCTTTCTTT. Translated, it gives CSAMGQAGTEAFF.

The chain combines TRBV4-1 with TRBJ2-4; a possible D gene is TRBD2 (7 bases). The germline CDR1 and CDR2 sequences are MGHRA and YSYEKL. V was cut by 0 bases and J by 2 bases, with 14 bases left in between. The CDR3 loop spans 17 amino acids. The CDR3 reads CASSQDIGGPSKNIQYF. The DNA of the CDR3 is TGCGCCAGCAGCCAAGATATCGGGGGGCCGTCCAAAAACATTCAGTACTTC.

In this sample, this clone turned up many times. V usage is TRBV18 and J usage is TRBJ2-1; 9 bases are shared with TRBD2. Per the germline V gene, CDR1 is KGHSH and CDR2 is LQKENI. Trimming removed 3 bases from V and 6 bases from J; junction bases left unmatched: 9. The CDR3 covers 16 residues. CDR3 DNA: TGTGCCAGCTCACCTCTCAGGCCTAGCGGGATCAATGAGCAGTTCTTC. It yields the protein CASSPLRPSGINEQFF. The variable domain in full, completed from reference TRBV18 and TRBJ2-1, reads NAGVMQNPRHLVRRRGQEARLRCSPMKGHSHVYWYRQLPEEGLKFMVYLQKENIIDESGMPKERFSAEFPKEGPSILRIQQVVRGDSAAYFCASSPLRPSGINEQFFGPGTRLTVL.

The chain's CDR3 is CASTTLPTSGSQETQYF. CDR3 nucleotides: TGTGCCAGCACGACACTCCCGACTAGCGGGAGTCAAGAGACCCAGTACTTC. The chain carries TRBV28 and TRBJ2-5, with TRBD2 matching 12 bases. The CDR3 loop spans 17 amino acids. The V segment lost 7 bases and the J segment 2 bases; nucleotides outside the gene matches: 11. Germline CDR1 reads MDHEN; CDR2 reads SYDVKM.